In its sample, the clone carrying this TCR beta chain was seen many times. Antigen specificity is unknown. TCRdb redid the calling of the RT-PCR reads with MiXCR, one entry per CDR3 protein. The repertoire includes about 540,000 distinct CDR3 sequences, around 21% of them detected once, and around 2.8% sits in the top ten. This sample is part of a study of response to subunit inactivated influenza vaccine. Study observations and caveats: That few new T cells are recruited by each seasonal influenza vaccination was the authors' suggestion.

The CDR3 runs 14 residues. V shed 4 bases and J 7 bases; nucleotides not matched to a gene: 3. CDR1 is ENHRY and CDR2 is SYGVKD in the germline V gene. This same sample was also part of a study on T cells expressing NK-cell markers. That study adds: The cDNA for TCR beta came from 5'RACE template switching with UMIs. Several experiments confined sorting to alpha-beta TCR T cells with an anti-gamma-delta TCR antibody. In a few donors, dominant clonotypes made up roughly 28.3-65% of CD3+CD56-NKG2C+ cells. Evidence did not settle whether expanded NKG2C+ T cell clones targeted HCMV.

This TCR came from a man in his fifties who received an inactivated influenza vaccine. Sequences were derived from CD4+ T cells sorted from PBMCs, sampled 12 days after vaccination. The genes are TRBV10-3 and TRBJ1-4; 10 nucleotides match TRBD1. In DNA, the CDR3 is TGTGCCATCAGTGGACAGGGGGCGGGTGAAAAACTGTTTTTT. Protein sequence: CAISGQGAGEKLFF.